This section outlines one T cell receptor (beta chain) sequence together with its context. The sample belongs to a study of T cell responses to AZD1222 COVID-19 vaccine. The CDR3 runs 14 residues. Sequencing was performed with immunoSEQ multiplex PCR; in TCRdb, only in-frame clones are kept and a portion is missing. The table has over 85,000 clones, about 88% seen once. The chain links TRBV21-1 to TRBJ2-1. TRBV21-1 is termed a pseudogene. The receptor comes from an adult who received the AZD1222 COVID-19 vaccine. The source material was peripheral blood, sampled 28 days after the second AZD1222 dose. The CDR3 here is CASSKEGGLDEQFF. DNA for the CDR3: TGTGCCAGCAGCAAGGAGGGGGGTCTCGATGAGCAGTTCTTC.